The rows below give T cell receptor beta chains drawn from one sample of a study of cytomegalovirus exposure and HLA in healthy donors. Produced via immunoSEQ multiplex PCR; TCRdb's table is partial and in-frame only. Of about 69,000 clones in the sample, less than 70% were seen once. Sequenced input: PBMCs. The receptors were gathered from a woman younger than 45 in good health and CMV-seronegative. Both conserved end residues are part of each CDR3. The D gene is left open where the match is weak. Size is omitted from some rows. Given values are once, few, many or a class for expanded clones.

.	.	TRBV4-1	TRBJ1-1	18	TGCGCCAGCAGCCAAGGACCCGGCAGGCTCGGCTGGAACACTGAAGCTTTCTTT	CASSQGPGRLGWNTEAFF
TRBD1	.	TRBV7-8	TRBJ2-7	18	TGTGCCAGCAGCTCGGAGATTTTTTGGGGACAGGGCCCCTACGAGCAGTACTTC	CASSSEIFWGQGPYEQYF
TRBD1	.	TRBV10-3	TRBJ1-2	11	TGTGCCATGACACAGGGGGATGGCTACACCTTC	CAMTQGDGYTF
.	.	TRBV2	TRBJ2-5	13	TGTGCCAGCAGTGAAGAGGCCCAGGGCGCCCAGTACTTC	CASSEEAQGAQYF
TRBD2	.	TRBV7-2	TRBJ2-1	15	TGTGCCAGCAGCTTCCGGCGGGGGGGCGGGAATGAGCAGTTCTTC	CASSFRRGGGNEQFF
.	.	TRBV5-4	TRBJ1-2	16	TGTGCCAGCAGCAGGTGGCCTGGAGGGGCGGACTATGGCTACACCTTC	CASSRWPGGADYGYTF
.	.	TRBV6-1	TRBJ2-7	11	TGTGCCAGCATGAAAACTTACGAGCAGTACTTC	CASMKTYEQYF
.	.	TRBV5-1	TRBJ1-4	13	TGCGCCAGCAGCTTGGCCAAGCGTGAAAAACTGTTTTTT	CASSLAKREKLFF
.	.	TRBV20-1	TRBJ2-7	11	TGCAGTCCCGGGCGGGTTGGCGAGCAGTACTTC	CSPGRVGEQYF
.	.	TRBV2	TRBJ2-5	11	TGTGCCAGCAGTGTTCGAGAGACCCAGTACTTC	CASSVRETQYF
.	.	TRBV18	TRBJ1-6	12	TGTGCCAGCACCGGACAGAATTCACCCCTCCACTTT	CASTGQNSPLHF
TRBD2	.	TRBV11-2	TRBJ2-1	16	TGTGCCAGCAGCCCCCGGACTAGCGGGGGGAGGGATGAGCAGTTCTTC	CASSPRTSGGRDEQFF
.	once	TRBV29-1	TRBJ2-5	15	TGCAGCGTTGGTTTGATGAGGACTACCCAAGAGACCCAGTACTTC	CSVGLMRTTQETQYF
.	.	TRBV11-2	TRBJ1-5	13	TGTGCCAGCAGCAGGGGGTTCCGACAGCCCCAGCATTTT	CASSRGFRQPQHF
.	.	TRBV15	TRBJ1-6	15	TGTGCCACCAGCAGAGCTAGGGACAACGGTTCACCCCTCCACTTT	CATSRARDNGSPLHF
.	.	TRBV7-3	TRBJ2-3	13	TGTGCCAGCAGCCTAAACAGGGAAGATACGCAGTATTTT	CASSLNREDTQYF
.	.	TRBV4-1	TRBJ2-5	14	TGCGCCAGCAGCCAAGTATATCGGCAAGAGACCCAGTACTTC	CASSQVYRQETQYF
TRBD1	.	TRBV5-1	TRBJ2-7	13	TGCGCCAGCAGCTGGACAGGACCCTACGAGCAGTACTTC	CASSWTGPYEQYF
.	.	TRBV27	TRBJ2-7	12	TGTGCCAGCAGTCCAGGGGGGTGGGAGCAGTACTTC	CASSPGGWEQYF
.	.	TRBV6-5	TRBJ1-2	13	TGTGCCAGCAGTCTTACAGATATGGGTGGCTACACCTTC	CASSLTDMGGYTF
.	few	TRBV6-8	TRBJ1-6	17	TGTGCCAGCAGGGGGGGGACACAGGGATTAGATAATTCACCCCTCCACTTT	CASRGGTQGLDNSPLHF
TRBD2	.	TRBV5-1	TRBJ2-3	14	TGCGCCAGCAGGCGGGGGGTTAGCACAGATACGCAGTATTTT	CASRRGVSTDTQYF
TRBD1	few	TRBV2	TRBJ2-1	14	TGTGCCAGCAGGGGACAGTTCTCCTCCAATGAGCAGTTCTTC	CASRGQFSSNEQFF
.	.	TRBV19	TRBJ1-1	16	TGTGCCAGTAGTATAGATCTGGGCCAGGGGCTCACTGAAGCTTTCTTT	CASSIDLGQGLTEAFF
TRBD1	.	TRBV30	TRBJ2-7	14	TGTGCCTGGAGTGTAGGACAGGGACCCTACGAGCAGTACTTC	CAWSVGQGPYEQYF